Below, 27 T cell receptor beta chains from the same sample are listed, as sequenced in a study of shared clonotypes between healthy human individuals (dated by TCRdb to 2018 to 2021). Libraries were constructed by the immunoSEQ multiplex PCR assay. Imported from immuneACCESS, the table was reduced by TCRdb to in-frame sequences with V and J called. These copies leave out some clones; in studies compared against another copy, an unresolved V gene accounts for under half, and the cause of the remainder is not known. Across this sample there are some 1 million clones, with roughly 80% seen only once. The ten largest make up roughly 1.4% of the sample. The sample comprised memory CD4+ T cells sorted from blood. The meaning of the sample's cell subset or site label: CD45RA-negative fraction. These receptors came from a young man in good health.

J is TRBJ1-5 and V is TRBV4-1, with 12 bases lining up with TRBD1. CDR1 is MGHRA and CDR2 is YSYEKL in the germline V gene. Germline trimming cut 4 bases from V and 3 bases from J; bases unmatched to any gene: 4. This CDR3 is 16 amino acids long. Here the CDR3 DNA reads TGCGCCAGCAGCCTTGGGACAGGGGGCATCAATCAGCCCCAGCATTTT. Residues: CASSLGTGGINQPQHF.

This clone was counted only a few times. V and J are TRBV11-2 and TRBJ2-7; TRBD2 matches 8 bases. Losses at the gene ends were 11 bases for V and 4 bases for J; bases not matched to a gene: 19. Germline V gene lookup returns CDR1 SGHAT and CDR2 FQNNGV. The CDR3 loop spans 16 amino acids. The CDR3 spells CAPGPTGRANMYEQYF. The CDR3 DNA follows: TGTGCCCCGGGCCCTACCGGGAGGGCCAATATGTACGAGCAGTACTTC.

The gene calls are TRBV6-5 and TRBJ2-3; either TRBD1 or TRBD2 may supply D (5 bases each). The V end lost 5 bases, the J end lost 3 bases, and 15 bases lay between the germline ends. The CDR3 spans 15 residues. The germline V gene has CDR1 MNHEY and CDR2 SVGAGI. The CDR3, as DNA: TGTGCCAGCAGTCCGAGGGGTTTACCGACAGATACGCAGTATTTT. The encoded protein is CASSPRGLPTDTQYF.

This rearrangement joins TRBV7-9 to TRBJ1-4; TRBD1 matches 7 bases. J gave up 0 bases and V 1 base, and 8 bases lay outside the gene matches. The CDR3 is made up of 18 amino acids. Germline V gene lookup returns CDR1 SEHNR and CDR2 FQNEAQ (reference sequence). The CDR3 here is CASSLVGTVKATNEKLFF. As DNA, the CDR3 is TGTGCCAGCAGCTTAGTAGGGACAGTAAAGGCAACTAATGAAAAACTGTTTTTT.

V usage is TRBV4-1 and J usage is TRBJ2-1, with a tentative D call TRBD1 (7 bases). Trimming removed 3 bases from V and 6 bases from J, with 18 bases in between. From germline, CDR1 is MGHRA and CDR2 YSYEKL. The CDR3 extends over 16 amino acids. The CDR3 spells CASSQGGTETFNEQFF. CDR3 bases: TGCGCCAGCAGCCAGGGCGGGACAGAGACATTCAATGAGCAGTTCTTC.

V and J are TRBV9 and TRBJ1-6, with a weak D call TRBD1 (6 bases). V was shortened by 7 bases and J by 10 bases, with 15 bases between the two germline ends. Germline CDR1 reads SGDLS; CDR2 reads YYNGEE. The CDR3 has 13 residues. The CDR3, as DNA: TGTGCCAGCGGGGGGCCGGACCCCTCACCCCTCCACTTT. This sequence encodes CASGGPDPSPLHF.

This chain connects TRBV7-2 to TRBJ2-5; D unclear. V lost 3 bases and J 0 bases, leaving 11 bases between the germline ends. Germline V CDR1 and CDR2: SGHTA, FQGNSA. This CDR3 is built from 15 residues. CDR3 residues: CASSFLLGDQETQYF. CDR3 DNA: TGTGCCAGCAGCTTCCTCTTGGGCGACCAAGAGACCCAGTACTTC.

The CDR3 coding sequence is TGTGCCAGCAGCTTAGCTAGCGGGGGGGCCGTTAGAGAGACCCAGTACTTC. It translates to CASSLASGGAVRETQYF. The chain has TRBV7-2 and TRBJ2-5; 11 bases line up with TRBD2. The V gene's germline CDR1 is SGHTA and CDR2 FQGNSA. V shed 0 bases, J shed 4 bases, and the junction held 7 bases outside the gene matches. This CDR3 has 17 residues.

For this clone: This sample includes further DNA sequences coding for the same CDR3. The chain has TRBV5-1 and TRBJ2-3; D call uncertain. This CDR3 has 14 residues. The V gene's germline CDR1 is SGHRS and CDR2 YFSETQ. V was shortened by 1 base and J by 0 bases, with 6 bases between the two germline ends. The CDR3, as DNA: TGCGCCAGCAGCTTGACTATTAGCACAGATACGCAGTATTTT. Its translation is CASSLTISTDTQYF.

This clone was counted once. This rearrangement joins TRBV10-3 to TRBJ2-7; D may be TRBD1 (6 bases). The germline gives CDR1 ENHRY, CDR2 SYGVKD. The length of the CDR3 is 13 residues. V lost 10 bases and J 0 bases, leaving 13 bases between the germline ends. In DNA, the CDR3 is TGTGCCACCCGACAGGCCAGCTCCTACGAGCAGTACTTC. It yields the protein CATRQASSYEQYF.

About this clone: The identical CDR3 is also encoded by other nucleotide sequences in the sample. The rearrangement uses TRBV27 and TRBJ1-2; no clear D. CDR3 size: 11 residues. Germline V gene data show CDR1 as MNHEY and CDR2 as SMNVEV (reference sequence). V lost 4 bases and J 8 bases, leaving 8 bases between the germline ends. The CDR3 sequence is CASSSRRGYTF. In DNA form, the CDR3 reads TGTGCCAGCAGTTCCCGCAGGGGCTACACCTTC.

This chain joins TRBV19 and TRBJ1-2; 10 positions match TRBD1. Trimming took 0 bases from V and 6 from J; bases not matched to a gene: 7. The CDR3 length is 16 residues. In germline, CDR1 is LNHDA, CDR2 SQIVND (reference sequence). CDR3 DNA: TGTGCCAGTAGTATAGATTTCCGGGACAGGGGAAATGGCTACACCTTC. Its protein product is CASSIDFRDRGNGYTF.

This clone appeared a single time. The chain carries TRBV14 and TRBJ2-2; 8 bases map to TRBD2. The CDR3 loop spans 20 amino acids. Germline V gene sequence: CDR1 SGHDN, CDR2 FVKESK. J lost 3 bases, V lost 6 bases, and 21 bases had no gene match. CDR3 protein: CASSQKNAGAGVRYTGELFF. The DNA for the CDR3 is TGTGCCAGCAGTCAAAAGAACGCGGGAGCGGGGGTCAGATACACCGGGGAGCTGTTTTTT.

V is TRBV9 and J is TRBJ2-3; 9 bases align to TRBD1. The V and J ends lost 1 base and 5 bases, in that order; junction bases with no gene match: 14. From germline, CDR1 is SGDLS and CDR2 YYNGEE. This CDR3 has 18 amino acids. CDR3 DNA sequence: TGTGCCAGCAGCGTAAAACGCGTACAGGGGGCGTCGGGAGATACGCAGTATTTT. Protein: CASSVKRVQGASGDTQYF. Supplemented by reference TRBV9 and TRBJ2-3, the full variable domain reads DSGVTQTPKHLITATGQRVTLRCSPRSGDLSVYWYQQSLDQGLQFLIQYYNGEERAKGNILERFSAQQFPDLHSELNLSSLELGDSALYFCASSVKRVQGASGDTQYFGPGTRLTVL.

This clone was seen ten or more times. This chain uses TRBV9 with TRBJ2-7, with D perhaps assigned TRBD1 or TRBD2 (5 bases each). V was trimmed by 1 base and J by 0 bases, leaving 14 bases between them. The CDR3 totals 16 residues. Germline CDR1 and CDR2: SGDLS and YYNGEE. The CDR3 reads CASSVSGTADSYEQYF. The CDR3 nucleotides are TGTGCCAGCAGCGTATCTGGGACGGCCGACTCCTACGAGCAGTACTTC.

This clone showed up just a few times. The V call is TRBV28, the J call TRBJ1-5, with 7 bases lining up with TRBD1. V lost 6 bases to trimming and J lost 0 bases; unmatched junction nucleotides: 2. CDR1 is MDHEN and CDR2 is SYDVKM in the germline V gene. The CDR3 has 14 residues. The CDR3 is CASSDRASNQPQHF. CDR3 DNA: TGTGCCAGCAGCGACAGGGCTAGCAATCAGCCCCAGCATTTT.

With respect to this clone: A much larger clone lies one base from this, so it may be a read error. The V call is TRBV6-1, the J call TRBJ2-1; D not resolved. This CDR3 is 11 amino acids long. Germline loops: CDR1 MNHNS, CDR2 SASEGT. The CDR3 region is CASRIQVERFF. CDR3 nucleotide sequence: TGTGCCAGCAGGATACAAGTAGAGCGGTTCTTC.

This clone was recorded once. J is TRBJ2-7 and V is TRBV10-2; D may be TRBD2 (6 bases). Trimming stripped 3 bases from V and 2 bases from J, with 8 bases between. The CDR3 contains 13 residues. Germline V gene sequence: CDR1 WSHSY, CDR2 SAAADI. The CDR3 DNA sequence: TGCGCCAGCAGTGATAGGACTACCTACGAGCAGTACTTC. It yields the protein CASSDRTTYEQYF.

Here the CDR3 reads CASSSPSTDTQYF. The CDR3 DNA reads TGTGCCAGCAGCTCCCCTAGCACAGATACGCAGTATTTT. This chain links TRBV9 with TRBJ2-3, with D unresolved. Trimming took 4 bases from V and 0 from J, leaving 6 bases between them. CDR1 and CDR2 (germline): SGDLS, YYNGEE. This CDR3 has 13 amino acids.

The chain couples TRBV6-1 to TRBJ2-3, with a tentative D call TRBD1 (5 bases). The V and J ends lost 4 bases and 2 bases respectively, with 10 bases between them. The CDR3 is 14 amino acids. The germline V gene has CDR1 MNHNS and CDR2 SASEGT. In DNA form, the CDR3 reads TGTGCCAGCAGTGTAGTAGGGGCCACAGATACGCAGTATTTT. Amino acid sequence: CASSVVGATDTQYF.

The V and J genes are TRBV29-1 and TRBJ1-5; no clear D. V was pared by 5 bases and J by 3 bases, with 14 bases between. This CDR3 contains 14 residues. Per the germline V gene, CDR1 is SQVTM and CDR2 is ANQGSEA. The CDR3 loop is CSVTLTAHNQPQHF. The CDR3 nucleotides are TGCAGCGTTACCCTCACAGCGCACAATCAGCCCCAGCATTTT.

The gene calls are TRBV30 and TRBJ2-2; TRBD1 aligns across 8 bases. The V segment lost 3 bases and the J segment 7 bases; nucleotides outside the gene matches: 7. CDR1 GTSNPN and CDR2 SVGIG come from the germline V gene (reference sequence). The length of the CDR3 is 14 residues. The CDR3 DNA is TGTGCCTGGAGAAGGACAGGGTTGAACGGGGAGCTGTTTTTT. It encodes CAWRRTGLNGELFF. The whole variable domain, remainder taken from reference TRBV30 and TRBJ2-2, is SQTIHQWPATLVQPVGSPLSLECTVEGTSNPNLYWYRQAAGRGLQLLFYSVGIGQISSEVPQNLSASRPQDRQFILSSKKLLLSDSGFYLCAWRRTGLNGELFFGEGSRLTVL.

Remarks on this clone: A much larger clone sits a single nucleotide away, making a read error possible. The gene calls are TRBV2 and TRBJ2-3; D is unclear. Germline V gene sequence: CDR1 SNHLY, CDR2 FYNNEI. V was clipped by 2 bases and J by 4 bases, with 1 base between them. This CDR3 has 11 residues. CDR3 loop: CASSESDTQYF. The CDR3 DNA sequence: TGTGCCAGCAGTGAATCAGATACGCAGTATTTT.

The J gene is TRBJ2-5, the V gene TRBV5-1; 12 nucleotides line up with TRBD1. V shed 4 bases, J shed 5 bases, and the junction held 6 bases outside the gene matches. The germline V gene encodes CDR1 SGHRS and CDR2 YFSETQ. This CDR3 spans 15 amino acids. CDR3 coding DNA: TGCGCCAGCAGCCTGACGGGACAGGGGGCCGAGACCCAGTACTTC. Translating gives CASSLTGQGAETQYF. Based on the CDR3 plus reference TRBV5-1 and TRBJ2-5, the full variable domain is KAGVTQTPRYLIKTRGQQVTLSCSPISGHRSVSWYQQTPGQGLQFLFEYFSETQRNKGNFPGRFSGRQFSNSRSEMNVSTLELGDSALYLCASSLTGQGAETQYFGPGTRLLVL.

The rearrangement joins TRBV10-3 to TRBJ2-2; 8 bases map to TRBD2. The CDR3 consists of 13 residues. Germline V gene lookup returns CDR1 ENHRY and CDR2 SYGVKD. Trimming removed 11 bases from V and 7 bases from J; junction bases left unmatched: 9. CDR3 loop: CALSGSEVGELFF. CDR3 nucleotide sequence: TGTGCCTTGAGCGGGAGTGAAGTCGGGGAGCTGTTTTTT.

This sequence joins TRBV5-1 and TRBJ1-4, with 9 bases lining up with TRBD1. Losses at the gene ends were 4 bases for V and 2 bases for J; bases not matched to a gene: 3. The CDR3 is made up of 15 amino acids. Germline V gives CDR1 SGHRS, CDR2 YFSETQ. The CDR3, as DNA: TGCGCCAGCAGCCCAACAGGGGGCACTAATGAAAAACTGTTTTTT. This codes for CASSPTGGTNEKLFF.

Written as DNA, the CDR3 is TGTGCCAGCAGCGATGTGCGGACAGGGAACACCGGGGAGCTGTTTTTT. Translating it yields CASSDVRTGNTGELFF. This sequence joins TRBV7-3 and TRBJ2-2, with 7 bases aligning to TRBD1. This CDR3 has 16 residues. CDR1 SGHTA and CDR2 FQGTGA come from the germline V gene. Trimming took 5 bases from V and 1 from J; bases not matched to a gene: 7.